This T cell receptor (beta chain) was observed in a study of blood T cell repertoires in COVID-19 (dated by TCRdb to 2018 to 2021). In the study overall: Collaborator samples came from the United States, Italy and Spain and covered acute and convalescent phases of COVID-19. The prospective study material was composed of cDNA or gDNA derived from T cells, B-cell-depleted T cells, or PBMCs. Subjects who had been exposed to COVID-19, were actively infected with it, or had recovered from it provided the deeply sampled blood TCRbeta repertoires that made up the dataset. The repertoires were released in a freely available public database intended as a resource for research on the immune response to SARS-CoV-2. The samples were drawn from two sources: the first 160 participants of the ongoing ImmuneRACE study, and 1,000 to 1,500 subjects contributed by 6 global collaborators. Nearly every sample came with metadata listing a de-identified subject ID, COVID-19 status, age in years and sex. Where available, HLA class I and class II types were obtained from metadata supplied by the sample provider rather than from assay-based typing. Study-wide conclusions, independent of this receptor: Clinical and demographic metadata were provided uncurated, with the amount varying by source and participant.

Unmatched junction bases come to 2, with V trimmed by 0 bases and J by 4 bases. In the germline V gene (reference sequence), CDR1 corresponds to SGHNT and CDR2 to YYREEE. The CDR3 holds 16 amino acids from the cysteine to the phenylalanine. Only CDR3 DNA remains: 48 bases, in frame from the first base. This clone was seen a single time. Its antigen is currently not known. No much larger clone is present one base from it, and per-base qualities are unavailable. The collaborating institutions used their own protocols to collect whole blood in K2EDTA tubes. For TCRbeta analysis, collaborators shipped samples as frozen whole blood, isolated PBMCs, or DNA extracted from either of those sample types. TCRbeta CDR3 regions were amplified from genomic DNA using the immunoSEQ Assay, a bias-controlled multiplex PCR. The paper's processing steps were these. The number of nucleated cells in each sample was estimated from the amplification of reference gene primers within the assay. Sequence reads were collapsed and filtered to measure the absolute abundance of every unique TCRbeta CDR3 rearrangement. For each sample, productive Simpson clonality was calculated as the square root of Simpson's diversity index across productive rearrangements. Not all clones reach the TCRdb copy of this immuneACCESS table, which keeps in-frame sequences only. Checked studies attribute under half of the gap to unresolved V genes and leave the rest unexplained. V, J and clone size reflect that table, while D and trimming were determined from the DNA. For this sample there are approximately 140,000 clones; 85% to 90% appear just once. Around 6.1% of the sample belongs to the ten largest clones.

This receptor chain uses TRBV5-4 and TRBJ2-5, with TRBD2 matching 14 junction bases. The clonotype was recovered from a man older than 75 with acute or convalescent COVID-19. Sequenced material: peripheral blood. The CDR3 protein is CASSLGTSGGPETQYF. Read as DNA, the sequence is TGTGCCAGCAGCTTGGGGACTAGCGGGGGGCCAGAGACCCAGTACTTC.